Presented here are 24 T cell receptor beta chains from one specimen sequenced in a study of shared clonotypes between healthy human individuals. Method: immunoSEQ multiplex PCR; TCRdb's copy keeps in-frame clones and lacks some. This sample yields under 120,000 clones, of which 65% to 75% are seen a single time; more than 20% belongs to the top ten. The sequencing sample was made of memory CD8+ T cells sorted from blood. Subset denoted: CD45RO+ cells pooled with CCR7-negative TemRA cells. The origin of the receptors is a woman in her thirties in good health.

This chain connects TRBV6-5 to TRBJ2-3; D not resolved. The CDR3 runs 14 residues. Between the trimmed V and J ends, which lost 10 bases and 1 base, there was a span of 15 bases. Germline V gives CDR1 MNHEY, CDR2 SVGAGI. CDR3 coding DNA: TGTGCCACCGCGACTGCCCCGGGCACAGATACGCAGTATTTT. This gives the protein CATATAPGTDTQYF.

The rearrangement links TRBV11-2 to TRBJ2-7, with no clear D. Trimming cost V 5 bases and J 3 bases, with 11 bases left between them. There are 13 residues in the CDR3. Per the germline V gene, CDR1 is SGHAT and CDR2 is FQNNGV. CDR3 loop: CASSHAGFYEQYF. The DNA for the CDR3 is TGTGCCAGCAGCCACGCCGGGTTCTACGAGCAGTACTTC.

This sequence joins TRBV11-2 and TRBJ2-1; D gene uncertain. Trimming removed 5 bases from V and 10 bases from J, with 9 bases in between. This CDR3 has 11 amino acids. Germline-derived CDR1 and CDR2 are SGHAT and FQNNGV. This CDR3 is CASSHDDEQFF. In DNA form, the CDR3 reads TGTGCCAGCAGCCACGACGACGAGCAGTTCTTC.

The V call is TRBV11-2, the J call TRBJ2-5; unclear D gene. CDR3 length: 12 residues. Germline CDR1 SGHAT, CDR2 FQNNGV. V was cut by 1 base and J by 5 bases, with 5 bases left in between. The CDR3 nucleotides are TGTGCCAGCAGCTTAGTCGCGGAGACCCAGTACTTC. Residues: CASSLVAETQYF.

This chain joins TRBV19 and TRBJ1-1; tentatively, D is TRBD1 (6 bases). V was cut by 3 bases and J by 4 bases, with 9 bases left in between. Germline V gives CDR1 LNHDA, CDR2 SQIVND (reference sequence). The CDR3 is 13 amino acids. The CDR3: CASSMWGLTEAFF. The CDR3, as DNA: TGTGCCAGTAGTATGTGGGGGCTCACTGAAGCTTTCTTT.

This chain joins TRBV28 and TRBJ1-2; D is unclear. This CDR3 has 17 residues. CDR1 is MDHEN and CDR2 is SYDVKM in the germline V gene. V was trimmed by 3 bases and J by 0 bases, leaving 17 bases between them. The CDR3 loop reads CASSLVPPHLSNYGYTF. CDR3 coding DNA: TGTGCCAGCAGTTTGGTACCTCCCCACTTGTCTAACTATGGCTACACCTTC.

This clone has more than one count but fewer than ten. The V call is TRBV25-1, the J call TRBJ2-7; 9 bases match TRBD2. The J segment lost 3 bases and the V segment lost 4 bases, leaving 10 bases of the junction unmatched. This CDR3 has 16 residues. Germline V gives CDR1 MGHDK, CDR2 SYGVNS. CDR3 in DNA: TGTGCCAGCAGTGCTCCCACGACTAGCGGAGGCTACGAGCAGTACTTC. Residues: CASSAPTTSGGYEQYF.

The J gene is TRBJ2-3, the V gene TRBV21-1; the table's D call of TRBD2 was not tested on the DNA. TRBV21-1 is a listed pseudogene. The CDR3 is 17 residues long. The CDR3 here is CASSKEATPGNTDTQYF. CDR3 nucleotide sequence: TGTGCCAGCAGCAAAGAAGCCACACCGGGAAACACAGATACGCAGTATTTT.

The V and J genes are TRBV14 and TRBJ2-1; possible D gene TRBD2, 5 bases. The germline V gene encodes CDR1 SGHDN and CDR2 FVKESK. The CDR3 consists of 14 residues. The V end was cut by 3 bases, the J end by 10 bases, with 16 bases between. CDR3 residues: CASSHLAGEKEQFF. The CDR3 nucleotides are TGTGCCAGCAGCCATCTAGCCGGAGAGAAAGAGCAGTTCTTC.

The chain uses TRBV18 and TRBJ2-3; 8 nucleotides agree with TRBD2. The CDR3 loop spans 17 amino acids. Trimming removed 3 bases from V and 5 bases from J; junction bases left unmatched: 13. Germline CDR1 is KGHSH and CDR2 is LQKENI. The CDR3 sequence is CASSPLRGKRERDTQYF. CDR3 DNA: TGTGCCAGCTCACCCCTCCGAGGAAAGCGGGAGAGAGATACGCAGTATTTT. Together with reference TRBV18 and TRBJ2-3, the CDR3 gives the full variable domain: NAGVMQNPRHLVRRRGQEARLRCSPMKGHSHVYWYRQLPEEGLKFMVYLQKENIIDESGMPKERFSAEFPKEGPSILRIQQVVRGDSAAYFCASSPLRGKRERDTQYFGPGTRLTVL.

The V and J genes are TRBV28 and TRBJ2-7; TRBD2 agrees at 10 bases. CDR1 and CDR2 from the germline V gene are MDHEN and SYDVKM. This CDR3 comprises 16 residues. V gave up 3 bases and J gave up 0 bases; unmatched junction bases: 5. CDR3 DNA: TGTGCCAGCAGTTTTCCCCGACTAGCGGGCTCCTACGAGCAGTACTTC. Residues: CASSFPRLAGSYEQYF.

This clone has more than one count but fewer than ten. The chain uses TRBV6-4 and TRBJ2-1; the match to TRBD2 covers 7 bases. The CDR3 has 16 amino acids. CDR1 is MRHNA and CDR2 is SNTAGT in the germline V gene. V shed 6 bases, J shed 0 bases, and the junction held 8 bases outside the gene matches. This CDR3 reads CASSPLAESSYNEQFF. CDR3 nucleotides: TGTGCCAGCAGCCCCCTAGCGGAGAGCTCCTACAATGAGCAGTTCTTC.

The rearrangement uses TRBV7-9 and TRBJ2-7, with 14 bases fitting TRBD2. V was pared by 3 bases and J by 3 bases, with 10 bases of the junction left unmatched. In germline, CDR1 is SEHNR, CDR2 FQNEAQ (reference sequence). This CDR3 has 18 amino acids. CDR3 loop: CASSLSTSGRAVVYEQYF. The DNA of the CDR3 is TGTGCCAGCAGCTTGTCGACTAGCGGGAGGGCCGTAGTCTACGAGCAGTACTTC.

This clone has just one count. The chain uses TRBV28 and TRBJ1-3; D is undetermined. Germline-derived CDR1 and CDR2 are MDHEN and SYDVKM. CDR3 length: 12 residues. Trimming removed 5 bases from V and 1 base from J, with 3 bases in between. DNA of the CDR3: TGTGCCAGCAGTCTGTCTGGAAACACCATATATTTT. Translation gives CASSLSGNTIYF.

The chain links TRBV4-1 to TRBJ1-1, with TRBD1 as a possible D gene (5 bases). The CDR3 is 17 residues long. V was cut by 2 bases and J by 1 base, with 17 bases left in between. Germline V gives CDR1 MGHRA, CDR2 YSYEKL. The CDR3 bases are TGCGCCAGCAGCCAACTCAGACGGCGAGGGGAGAACACTGAAGCTTTCTTT. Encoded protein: CASSQLRRRGENTEAFF.

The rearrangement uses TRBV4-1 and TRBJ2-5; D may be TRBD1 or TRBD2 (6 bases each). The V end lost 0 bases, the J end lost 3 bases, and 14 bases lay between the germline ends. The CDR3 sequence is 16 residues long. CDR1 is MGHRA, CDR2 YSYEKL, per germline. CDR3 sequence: CASSQDRGWREETQYF. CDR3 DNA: TGCGCCAGCAGCCAAGACAGGGGATGGAGGGAAGAGACCCAGTACTTC.

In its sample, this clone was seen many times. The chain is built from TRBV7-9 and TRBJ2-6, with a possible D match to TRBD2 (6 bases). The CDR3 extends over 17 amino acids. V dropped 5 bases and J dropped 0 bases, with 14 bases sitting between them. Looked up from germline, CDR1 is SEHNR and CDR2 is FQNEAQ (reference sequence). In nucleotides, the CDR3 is TGTGCCAGCAGCCCAGGGACTGTCCTCTCTGGGGCCAACGTCCTGACTTTC. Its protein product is CASSPGTVLSGANVLTF.

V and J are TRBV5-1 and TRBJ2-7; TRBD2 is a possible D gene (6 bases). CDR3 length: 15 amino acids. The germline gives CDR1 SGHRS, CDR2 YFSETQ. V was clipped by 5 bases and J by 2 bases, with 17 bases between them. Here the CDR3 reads CASRMGTGVTYEQYF. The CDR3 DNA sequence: TGCGCCAGCAGAATGGGAACGGGGGTAACCTACGAGCAGTACTTC. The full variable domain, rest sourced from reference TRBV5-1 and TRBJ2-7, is KAGVTQTPRYLIKTRGQQVTLSCSPISGHRSVSWYQQTPGQGLQFLFEYFSETQRNKGNFPGRFSGRQFSNSRSEMNVSTLELGDSALYLCASRMGTGVTYEQYFGPGTRLTVT.

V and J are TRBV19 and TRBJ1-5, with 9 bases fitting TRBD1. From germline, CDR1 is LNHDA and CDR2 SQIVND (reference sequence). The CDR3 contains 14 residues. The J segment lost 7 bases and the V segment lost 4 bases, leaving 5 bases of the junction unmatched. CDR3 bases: TGTGCCAGTAGTACTGGACAGGGGAGGCAGCCCCAGCATTTT. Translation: CASSTGQGRQPQHF.

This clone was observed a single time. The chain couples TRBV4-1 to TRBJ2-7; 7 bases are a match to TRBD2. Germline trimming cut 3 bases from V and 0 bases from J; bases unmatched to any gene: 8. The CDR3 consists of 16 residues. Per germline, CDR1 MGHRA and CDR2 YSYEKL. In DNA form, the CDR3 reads TGCGCCAGCAGCCATTTTATTCAGCGGGGCTCCTACGAGCAGTACTTC. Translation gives CASSHFIQRGSYEQYF.

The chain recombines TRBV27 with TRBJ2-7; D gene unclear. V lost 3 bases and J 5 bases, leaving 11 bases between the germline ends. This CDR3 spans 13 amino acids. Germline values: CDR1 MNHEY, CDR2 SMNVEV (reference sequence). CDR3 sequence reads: CASSFSGTHEQYF. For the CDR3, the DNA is TGTGCCAGCAGTTTTTCGGGCACCCACGAGCAGTACTTC.

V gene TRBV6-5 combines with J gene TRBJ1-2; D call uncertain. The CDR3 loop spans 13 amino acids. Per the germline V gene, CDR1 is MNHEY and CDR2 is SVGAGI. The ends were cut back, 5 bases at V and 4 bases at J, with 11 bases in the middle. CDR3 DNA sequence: TGTGCCAGCAGTGACACAGAGTTCTATGGCTACACCTTC. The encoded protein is CASSDTEFYGYTF.

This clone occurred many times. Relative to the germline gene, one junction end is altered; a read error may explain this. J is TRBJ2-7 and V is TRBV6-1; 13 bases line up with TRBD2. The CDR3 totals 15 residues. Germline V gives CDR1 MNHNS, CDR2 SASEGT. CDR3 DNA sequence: TGTGCCAGCACTGAAAGGACTAGCGGGAGTTACGAGCAGTACTTC. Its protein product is CASTERTSGSYEQYF.

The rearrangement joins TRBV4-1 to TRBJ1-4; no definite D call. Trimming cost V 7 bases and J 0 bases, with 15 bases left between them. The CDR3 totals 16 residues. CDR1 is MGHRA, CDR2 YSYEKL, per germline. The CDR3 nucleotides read TGCGCCAGCAAAGAAGGGAAGGGTGCAACTAATGAAAAACTGTTTTTT. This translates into CASKEGKGATNEKLFF.